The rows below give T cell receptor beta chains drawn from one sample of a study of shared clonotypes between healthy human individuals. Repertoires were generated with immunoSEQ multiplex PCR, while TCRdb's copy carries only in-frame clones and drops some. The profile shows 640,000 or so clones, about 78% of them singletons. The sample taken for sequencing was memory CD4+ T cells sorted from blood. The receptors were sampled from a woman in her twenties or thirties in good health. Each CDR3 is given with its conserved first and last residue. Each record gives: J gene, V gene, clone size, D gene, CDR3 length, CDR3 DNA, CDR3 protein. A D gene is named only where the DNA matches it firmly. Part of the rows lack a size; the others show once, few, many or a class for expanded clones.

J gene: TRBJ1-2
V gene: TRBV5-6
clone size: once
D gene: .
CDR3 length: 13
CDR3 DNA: TGTGCCAGCAGCTTGAAACTGCAGTATGGCTACACCTTC
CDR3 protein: CASSLKLQYGYTF

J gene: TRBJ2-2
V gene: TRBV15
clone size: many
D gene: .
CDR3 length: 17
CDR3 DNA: TGTGCCACCAGCAGAGATGAGGCCAGGGTTGGGACCGGGGAGCTGTTTTTT
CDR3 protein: CATSRDEARVGTGELFF

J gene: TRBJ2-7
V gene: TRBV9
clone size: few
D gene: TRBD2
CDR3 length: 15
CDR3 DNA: TGTGCCAGCAGCCCCCGCCCTAGCGGTTCCTACGAGCAGTACTTC
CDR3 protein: CASSPRPSGSYEQYF

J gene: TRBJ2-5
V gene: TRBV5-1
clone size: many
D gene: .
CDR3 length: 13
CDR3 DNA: TGCGCCAGCAGCGTTGGACAGCGGGAGACCCAGTACTTC
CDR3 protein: CASSVGQRETQYF

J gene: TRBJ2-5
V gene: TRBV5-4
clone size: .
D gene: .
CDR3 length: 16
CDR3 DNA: TGTGCCAGCAGCGTCGACCCCGGGGGCAGGGGAGAGACCCAGTACTTC
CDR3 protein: CASSVDPGGRGETQYF

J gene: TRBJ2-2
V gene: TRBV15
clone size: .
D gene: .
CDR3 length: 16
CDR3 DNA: TGTGCCACCAGCAGACCGAGGCTGGGGAACACCGGGGAGCTGTTTTTT
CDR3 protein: CATSRPRLGNTGELFF

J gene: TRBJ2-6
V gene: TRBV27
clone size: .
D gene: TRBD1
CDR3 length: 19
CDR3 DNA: TGTGCCAGCAGTTTATCCCCGGGACAGGGCTACTCTGGGGCCAACGTCCTGACTTTC
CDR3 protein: CASSLSPGQGYSGANVLTF

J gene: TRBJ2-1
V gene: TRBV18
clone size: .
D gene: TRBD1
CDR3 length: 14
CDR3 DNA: TGTGCCAGCTCACCTAGACAGGGGGTTGATGAGCAGTTCTTC
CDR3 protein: CASSPRQGVDEQFF

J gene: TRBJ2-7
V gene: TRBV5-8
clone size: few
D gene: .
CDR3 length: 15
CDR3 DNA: TGTGCCAGCAGCTTGGATATTCCTAGCTCCTACGAGCAGTACTTC
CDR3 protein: CASSLDIPSSYEQYF

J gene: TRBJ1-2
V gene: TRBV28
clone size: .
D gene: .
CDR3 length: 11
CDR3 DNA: TGTGCCAGCAGTTTCCTGGGAGGCTACACCTTC
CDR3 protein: CASSFLGGYTF

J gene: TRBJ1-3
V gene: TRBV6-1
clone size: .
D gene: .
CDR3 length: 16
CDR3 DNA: TGTGCCAGCAGTGGAGGACAGATCATCTCTGGAAACACCATATATTTT
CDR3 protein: CASSGGQIISGNTIYF

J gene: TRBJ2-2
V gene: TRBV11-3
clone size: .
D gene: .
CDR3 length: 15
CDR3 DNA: TGTGCCAGCAGCCGAAGGTCCGGGCACACCGGGGAGCTGTTTTTT
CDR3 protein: CASSRRSGHTGELFF

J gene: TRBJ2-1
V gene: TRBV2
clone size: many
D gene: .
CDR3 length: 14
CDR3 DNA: TGTGCCAGCAATAGGGAGGGAGGGGGCAGTGAGCAGTTCTTC
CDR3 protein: CASNREGGGSEQFF

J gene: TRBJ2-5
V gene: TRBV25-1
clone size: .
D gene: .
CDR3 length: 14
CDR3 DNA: TGTGCCAGCAGTGAATACTCAGGGATTGAGACCCAGTACTTC
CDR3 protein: CASSEYSGIETQYF

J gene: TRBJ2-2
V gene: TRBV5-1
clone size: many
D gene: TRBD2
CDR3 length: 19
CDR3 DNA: TGCGCCAGCAGTCGGGGGACTAGCCCCTTACCCTTGAACACCGGGGAGCTGTTTTTT
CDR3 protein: CASSRGTSPLPLNTGELFF

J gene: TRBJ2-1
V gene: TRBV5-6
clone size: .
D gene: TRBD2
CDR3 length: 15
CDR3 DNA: TGTGCCAGCAGCTTGGGAGCGGGAAGTTACAATGAGCAGTTCTTC
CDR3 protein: CASSLGAGSYNEQFF